These T cell receptor beta chains were read from a single sample in a study of long-term antiretroviral therapy in people with HIV. The assay was immunoSEQ multiplex PCR, and TCRdb's table has in-frame clones only and misses some. The sample has approximately 8,900 clones; 70% to 80% are singletons. The specimen comprised unsorted PBMCs, sampled 0.4 years before starting antiretroviral therapy. The source of these receptors is a man younger than 45 with HIV. CDR3s leave out the opening cysteine and the closing phenylalanine or tryptophan. Each record gives: J gene, V gene, CDR3 protein.

j_call: TRBJ1-2; v_call: TRBV7-6; cdr3_aa: ASSLAQGDGYT
j_call: TRBJ2-2; v_call: TRBV11-3; cdr3_aa: ASSSPNTGELF
j_call: TRBJ2-7; v_call: TRBV6-6; cdr3_aa: ASTLGTGVLEQY
j_call: TRBJ2-2; v_call: TRBV29-1; cdr3_aa: SVAQRDATTKWVTGELF
j_call: TRBJ2-1; v_call: TRBV4-3; cdr3_aa: ASSNGYEQF
j_call: TRBJ2-5; v_call: TRBV5-1; cdr3_aa: ASSNGGNGETQY
j_call: TRBJ2-7; v_call: TRBV7-9; cdr3_aa: ASSLSSQSYEQY
j_call: TRBJ2-7; v_call: TRBV7-2; cdr3_aa: ASSLVWTGGSEQY
j_call: TRBJ2-7; v_call: TRBV7-7; cdr3_aa: ASSRDSSYEQY
j_call: TRBJ1-1; v_call: TRBV10-3; cdr3_aa: AHSQGSMNTEAF
j_call: TRBJ1-1; v_call: TRBV27; cdr3_aa: ASSLSGTGTGAF
j_call: TRBJ2-7; v_call: TRBV7-9; cdr3_aa: ASSPGQGSGEQY
j_call: TRBJ1-6; v_call: TRBV9; cdr3_aa: ATSSSYNSPLH
j_call: TRBJ1-1; v_call: TRBV9; cdr3_aa: ASSVVGQGATEAF
j_call: TRBJ2-7; v_call: TRBV15; cdr3_aa: ATSSSRSYEQY
j_call: TRBJ2-7; v_call: TRBV28; cdr3_aa: ASGGHNTYEQY
j_call: TRBJ1-4; v_call: TRBV28; cdr3_aa: ASGGWNNEKLF
j_call: TRBJ2-7; v_call: TRBV7-2; cdr3_aa: ASSLSGSTGEQY
j_call: TRBJ2-7; v_call: TRBV4-1; cdr3_aa: ASSQDPGGEQY
j_call: TRBJ1-3; v_call: TRBV19; cdr3_aa: ASSSGGVKAGNTIY
j_call: TRBJ2-7; v_call: TRBV7-6; cdr3_aa: ASSFGGDLNEQY
j_call: TRBJ2-2; v_call: TRBV14; cdr3_aa: ASSQLDNTGELF
j_call: TRBJ1-6; v_call: TRBV5-4; cdr3_aa: ASSILTGVNSPLH